This TCR beta chain comes out of a study of graft-versus-host responses after intestinal transplantation. Study-wide background: Transplants given to recipients were multivisceral, liver-intestinal, or isolated intestinal. Study-level points and caveats: Early post-transplant HvG declines showed an association with peak circulating GvH clone levels.

Generated by immunoSEQ multiplex PCR, the TCRdb table keeps only in-frame clones and is missing some. Altogether 90,000 to 150,000 clones are present, 85% to 95% being singletons, with the ten largest covering more than 0.1%. The CDR3 totals 11 residues. CDR1 is WSHSY, CDR2 SAAADI, per germline. Trimming took 7 bases from V and 3 from J, leaving 7 bases between them. Turning to this clone: Its antigen remains unknown.

This TCR derives from a human donor who received an intestinal transplant. The chain carries TRBV10-2 and TRBJ2-7; D is uncertain. Sample: unstimulated CD4+ T cells sorted from spleen or lymph node cells, taken before intestinal transplant. The CDR3 DNA sequence: TGCGCCAGCACAAGGAACTACGAGCAGTACTTC. It translates to CASTRNYEQYF.